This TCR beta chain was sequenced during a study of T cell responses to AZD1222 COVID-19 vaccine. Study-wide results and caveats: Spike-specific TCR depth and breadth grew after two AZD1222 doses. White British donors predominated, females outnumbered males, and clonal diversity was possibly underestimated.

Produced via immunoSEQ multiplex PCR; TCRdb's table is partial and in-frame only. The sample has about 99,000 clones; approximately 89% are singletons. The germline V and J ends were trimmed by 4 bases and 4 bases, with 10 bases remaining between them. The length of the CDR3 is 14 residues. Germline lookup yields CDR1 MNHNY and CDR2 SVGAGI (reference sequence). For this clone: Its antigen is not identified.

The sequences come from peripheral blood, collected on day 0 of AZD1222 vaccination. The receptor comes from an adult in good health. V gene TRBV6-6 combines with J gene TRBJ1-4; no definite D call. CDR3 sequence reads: CASSLHGRNEKLFF. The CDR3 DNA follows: TGTGCCAGCAGTTTACATGGCCGTAATGAAAAACTGTTTTTT.